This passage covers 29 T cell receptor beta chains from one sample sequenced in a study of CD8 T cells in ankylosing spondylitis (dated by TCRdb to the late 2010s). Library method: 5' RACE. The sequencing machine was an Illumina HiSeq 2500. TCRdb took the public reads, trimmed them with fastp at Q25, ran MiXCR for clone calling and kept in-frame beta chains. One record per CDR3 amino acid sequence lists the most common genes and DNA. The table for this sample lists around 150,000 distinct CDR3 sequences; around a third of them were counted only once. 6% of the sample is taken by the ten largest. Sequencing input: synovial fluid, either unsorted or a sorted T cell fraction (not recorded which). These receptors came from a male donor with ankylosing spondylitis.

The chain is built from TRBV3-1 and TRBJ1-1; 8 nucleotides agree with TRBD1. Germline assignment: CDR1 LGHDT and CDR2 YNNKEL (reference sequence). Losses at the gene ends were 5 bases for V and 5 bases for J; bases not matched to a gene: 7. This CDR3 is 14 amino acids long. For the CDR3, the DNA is TGTGCCAGCAGCGCCACAGGGGGTGGGACTGAAGCTTTCTTT. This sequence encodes CASSATGGGTEAFF.

CDR3 region: CSVVGGRNTEAFF. The CDR3 nucleotides read TGCAGCGTTGTAGGGGGACGGAACACTGAAGCTTTCTTT. The V and J genes are TRBV29-1 and TRBJ1-1; possibly TRBD1 for D (6 bases). The V gene's germline CDR1 is SQVTM and CDR2 ANQGSEA. V was shortened by 4 bases and J by 1 base, with 10 bases between the two germline ends. This CDR3 has 13 amino acids.

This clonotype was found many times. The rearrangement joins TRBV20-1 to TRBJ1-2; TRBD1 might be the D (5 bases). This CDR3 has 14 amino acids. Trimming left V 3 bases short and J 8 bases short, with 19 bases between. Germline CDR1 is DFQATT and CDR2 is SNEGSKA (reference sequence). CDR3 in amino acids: CSASEVREVWGYTF. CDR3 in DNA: TGCAGTGCTAGTGAGGTCAGGGAGGTATGGGGCTACACCTTC.

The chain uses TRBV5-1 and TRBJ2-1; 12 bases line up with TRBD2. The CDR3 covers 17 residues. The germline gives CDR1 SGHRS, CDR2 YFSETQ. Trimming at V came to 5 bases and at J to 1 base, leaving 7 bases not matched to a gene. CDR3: CASRLAGGAQSYNEQFF. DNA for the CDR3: TGCGCCAGCAGACTAGCGGGAGGCGCCCAGTCCTACAATGAGCAGTTCTTC.

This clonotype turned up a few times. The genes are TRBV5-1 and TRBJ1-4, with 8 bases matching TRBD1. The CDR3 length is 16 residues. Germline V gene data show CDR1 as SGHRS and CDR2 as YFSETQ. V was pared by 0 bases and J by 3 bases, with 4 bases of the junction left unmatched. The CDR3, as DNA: TGCGCCAGCAGCTTGGACAGGGGGAGACCTAATGAAAAACTGTTTTTT. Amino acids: CASSLDRGRPNEKLFF.

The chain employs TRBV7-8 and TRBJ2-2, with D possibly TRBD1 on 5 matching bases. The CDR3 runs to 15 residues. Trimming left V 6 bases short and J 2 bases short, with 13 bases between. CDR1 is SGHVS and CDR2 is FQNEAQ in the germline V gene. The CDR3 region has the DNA TGTGCCAGCAGGCAGCCAGGGATTAACACCGGGGAGCTGTTTTTT. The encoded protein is CASRQPGINTGELFF. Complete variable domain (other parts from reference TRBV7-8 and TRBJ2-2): GAGVSQSPRYKVAKRGQDVALRCDPISGHVSLFWYQQALGQGPEFLTYFQNEAQLDKSGLPSDRFFAERPEGSVSTLKIQRTQQEDSAVYLCASRQPGINTGELFFGEGSRLTVL.

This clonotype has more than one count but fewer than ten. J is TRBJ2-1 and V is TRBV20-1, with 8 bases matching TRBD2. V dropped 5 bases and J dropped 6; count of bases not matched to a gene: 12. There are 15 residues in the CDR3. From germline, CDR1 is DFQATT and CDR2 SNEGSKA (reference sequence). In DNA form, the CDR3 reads TGCAGTGCTGATCGAGCGGGGGCCTACCTCAATGAGCAGTTCTTC. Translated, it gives CSADRAGAYLNEQFF.

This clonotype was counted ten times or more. In nucleotides, the CDR3 is TGTGCCAGCAGCGTAGCGAGCAGCTCCTATGGCTACACCTTC. This codes for CASSVASSSYGYTF. J is TRBJ1-2 and V is TRBV9; D ambiguous. The CDR3 spans 14 residues. Per the germline V gene, CDR1 is SGDLS and CDR2 is YYNGEE. Trimming pared 0 bases from V and 4 bases from J, leaving 10 bases between.

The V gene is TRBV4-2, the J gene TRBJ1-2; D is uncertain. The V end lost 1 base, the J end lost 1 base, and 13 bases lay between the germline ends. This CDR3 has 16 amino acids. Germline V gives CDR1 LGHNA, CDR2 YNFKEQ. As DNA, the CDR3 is TGTGCCAGCAGCCAAGGCGAGATTGGCCGTAACTATGGCTACACCTTC. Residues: CASSQGEIGRNYGYTF.

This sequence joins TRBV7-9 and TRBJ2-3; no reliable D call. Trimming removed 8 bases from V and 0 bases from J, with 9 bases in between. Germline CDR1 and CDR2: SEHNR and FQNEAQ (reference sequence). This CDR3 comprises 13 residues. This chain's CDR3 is CASSSSSTDTQYF. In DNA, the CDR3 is TGTGCCAGCTCATCCTCTAGCACAGATACGCAGTATTTT. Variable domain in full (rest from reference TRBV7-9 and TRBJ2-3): DTGVSQNPRHKITKRGQNVTFRCDPISEHNRLYWYRQTLGQGPEFLTYFQNEAQLEKSRLLSDRFSAERPKGSFSTLEIQRTEQGDSAMYLCASSSSSTDTQYFGPGTRLTVL.

The CDR3 DNA reads as TGTGCCAGCACTCCCGTGACGGGGGGAAGAAACTATGGCTACACCTTC. It specifies CASTPVTGGRNYGYTF. This chain links TRBV6-1 with TRBJ1-2; D might be TRBD1 (5 bases). CDR1 and CDR2 from the germline V gene are MNHNS and SASEGT. V lost 7 bases and J lost 2, with 20 bases in between. The CDR3 totals 16 residues.

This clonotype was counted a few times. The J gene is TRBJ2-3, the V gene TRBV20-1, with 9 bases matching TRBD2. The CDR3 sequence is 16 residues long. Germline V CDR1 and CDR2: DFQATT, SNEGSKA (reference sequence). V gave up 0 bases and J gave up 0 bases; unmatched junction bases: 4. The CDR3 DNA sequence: TGCAGTGCTAGAGATCCCGGACTAGCGAGCACAGATACGCAGTATTTT. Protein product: CSARDPGLASTDTQYF.

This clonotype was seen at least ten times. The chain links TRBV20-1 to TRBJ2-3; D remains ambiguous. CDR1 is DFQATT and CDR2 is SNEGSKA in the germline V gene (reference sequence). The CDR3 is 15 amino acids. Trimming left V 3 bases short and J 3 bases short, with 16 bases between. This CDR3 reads CSASKKAISTDTQYF. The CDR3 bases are TGCAGTGCTAGCAAGAAGGCCATTTCTACAGATACGCAGTATTTT.

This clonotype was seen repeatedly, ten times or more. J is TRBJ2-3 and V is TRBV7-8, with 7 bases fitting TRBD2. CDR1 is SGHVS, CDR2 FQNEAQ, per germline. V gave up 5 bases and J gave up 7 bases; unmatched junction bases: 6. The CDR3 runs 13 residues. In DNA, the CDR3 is TGTGCCAGCAGCCCATCGAGCGGGAATACGCAGTATTTT. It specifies CASSPSSGNTQYF.

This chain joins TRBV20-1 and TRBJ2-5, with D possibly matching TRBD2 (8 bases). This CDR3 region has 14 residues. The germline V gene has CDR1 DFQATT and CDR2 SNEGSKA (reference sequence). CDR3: CSPITSGGQGAQYF. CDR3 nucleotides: TGCAGCCCGATTACTAGCGGTGGGCAGGGGGCCCAGTACTTC.

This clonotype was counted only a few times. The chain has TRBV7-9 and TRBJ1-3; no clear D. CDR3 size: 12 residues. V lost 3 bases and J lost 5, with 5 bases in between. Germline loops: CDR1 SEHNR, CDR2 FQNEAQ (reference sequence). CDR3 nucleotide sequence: TGTGCCAGCAGCTTGACACGAAACACCATATATTTT. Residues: CASSLTRNTIYF.

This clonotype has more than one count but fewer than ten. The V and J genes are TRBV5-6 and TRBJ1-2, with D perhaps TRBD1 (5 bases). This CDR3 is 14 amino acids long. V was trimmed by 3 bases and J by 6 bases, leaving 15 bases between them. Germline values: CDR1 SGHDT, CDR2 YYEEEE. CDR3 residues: CASSSIGHLDGYTF. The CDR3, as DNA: TGTGCCAGCAGCTCTATTGGACATTTGGATGGCTACACCTTC.

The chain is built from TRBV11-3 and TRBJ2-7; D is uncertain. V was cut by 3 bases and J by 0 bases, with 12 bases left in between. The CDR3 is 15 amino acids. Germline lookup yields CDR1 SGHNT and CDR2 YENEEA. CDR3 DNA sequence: TGTGCCAGCAGCTTTATGGGGAAAACCTCCTACGAGCAGTACTTC. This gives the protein CASSFMGKTSYEQYF.

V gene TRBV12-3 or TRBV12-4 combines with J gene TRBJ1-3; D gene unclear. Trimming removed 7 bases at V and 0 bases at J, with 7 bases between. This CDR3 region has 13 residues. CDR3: CASTRNSGNTIYF. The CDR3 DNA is TGTGCCAGCACCCGTAACTCTGGAAACACCATATATTTT.

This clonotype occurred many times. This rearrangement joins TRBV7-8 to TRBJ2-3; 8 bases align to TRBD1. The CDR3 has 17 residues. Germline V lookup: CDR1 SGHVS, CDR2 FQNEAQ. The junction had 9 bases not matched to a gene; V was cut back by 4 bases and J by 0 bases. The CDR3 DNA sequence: TGTGCCAGCAGCTCCGGCCTGGGACAGGAAAGCACAGATACGCAGTATTTT. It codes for CASSSGLGQESTDTQYF.

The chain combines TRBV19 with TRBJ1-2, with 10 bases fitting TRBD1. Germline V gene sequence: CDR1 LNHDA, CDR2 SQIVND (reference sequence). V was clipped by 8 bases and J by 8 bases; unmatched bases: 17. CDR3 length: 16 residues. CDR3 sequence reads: CASQQRDRGPLGGYTF. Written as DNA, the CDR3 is TGTGCCAGTCAGCAGAGGGACAGGGGACCTCTAGGGGGCTACACCTTC.

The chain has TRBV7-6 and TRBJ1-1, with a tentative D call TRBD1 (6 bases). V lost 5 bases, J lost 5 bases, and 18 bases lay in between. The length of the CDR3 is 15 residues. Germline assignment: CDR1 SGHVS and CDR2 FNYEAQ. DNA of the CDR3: TGTGCCAGCAGCCTACTGCCCAGGGGTGATACTGAAGCTTTCTTT. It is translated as CASSLLPRGDTEAFF.

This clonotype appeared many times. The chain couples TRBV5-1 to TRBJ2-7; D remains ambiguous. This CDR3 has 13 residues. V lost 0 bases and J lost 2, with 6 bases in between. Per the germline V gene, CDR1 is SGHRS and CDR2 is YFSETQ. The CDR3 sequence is CASSLDRAYEQYF. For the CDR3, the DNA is TGCGCCAGCAGCTTGGACAGAGCCTACGAGCAGTACTTC.

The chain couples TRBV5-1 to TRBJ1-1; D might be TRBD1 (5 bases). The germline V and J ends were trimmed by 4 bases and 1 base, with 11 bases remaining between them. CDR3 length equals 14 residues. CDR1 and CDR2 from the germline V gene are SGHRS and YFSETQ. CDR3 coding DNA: TGCGCCAGCAGCCAGGGACGGCGGAACACTGAAGCTTTCTTT. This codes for CASSQGRRNTEAFF.

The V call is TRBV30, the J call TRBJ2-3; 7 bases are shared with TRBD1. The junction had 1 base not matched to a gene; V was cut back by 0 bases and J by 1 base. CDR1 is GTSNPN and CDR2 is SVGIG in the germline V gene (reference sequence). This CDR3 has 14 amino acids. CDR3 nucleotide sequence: TGTGCCTGGAGTGTAACAGGGGGCACAGATACGCAGTATTTT. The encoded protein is CAWSVTGGTDTQYF. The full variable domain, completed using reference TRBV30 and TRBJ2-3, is SQTIHQWPATLVQPVGSPLSLECTVEGTSNPNLYWYRQAAGRGLQLLFYSVGIGQISSEVPQNLSASRPQDRQFILSSKKLLLSDSGFYLCAWSVTGGTDTQYFGPGTRLTVL.

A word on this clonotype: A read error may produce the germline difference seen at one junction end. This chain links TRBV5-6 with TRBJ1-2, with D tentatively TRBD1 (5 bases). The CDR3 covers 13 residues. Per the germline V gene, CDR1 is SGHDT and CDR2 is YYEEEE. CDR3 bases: TGTGCCAGCAGCCCGGGGCTTAACTGTGGCTACACCTTC. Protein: CASSPGLNCGYTF. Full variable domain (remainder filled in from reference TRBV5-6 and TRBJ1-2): DAGVTQSPTHLIKTRGQQVTLRCSPKSGHDTVSWYQQALGQGPQFIFQYYEEEERQRGNFPDRFSGHQFPNYSSELNVNALLLGDSALYLCASSPGLNCGYTFGSGTRLTVV.

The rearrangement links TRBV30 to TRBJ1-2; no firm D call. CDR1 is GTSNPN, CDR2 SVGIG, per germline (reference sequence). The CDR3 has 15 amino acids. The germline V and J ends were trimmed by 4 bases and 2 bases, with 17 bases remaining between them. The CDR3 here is CAWTFPTEKNYGYTF. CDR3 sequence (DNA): TGTGCCTGGACATTTCCCACGGAGAAAAACTATGGCTACACCTTC.

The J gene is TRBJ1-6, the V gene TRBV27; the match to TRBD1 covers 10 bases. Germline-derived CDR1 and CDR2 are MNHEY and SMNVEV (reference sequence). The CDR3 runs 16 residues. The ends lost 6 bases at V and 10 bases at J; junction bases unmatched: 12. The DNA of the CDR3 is TGTGCCAGCAGCGATGAACGGGACAGGGGAGACTCACCCCTCCACTTT. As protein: CASSDERDRGDSPLHF.

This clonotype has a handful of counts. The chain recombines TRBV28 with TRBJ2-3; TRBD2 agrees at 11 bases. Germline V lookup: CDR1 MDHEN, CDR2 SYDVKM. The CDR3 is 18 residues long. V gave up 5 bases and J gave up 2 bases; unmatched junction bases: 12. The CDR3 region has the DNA TGTGCCAGCAGTCCTGACATAGCGGGAGGGGGCTTCACAGATACGCAGTATTTT. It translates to CASSPDIAGGGFTDTQYF.